This T cell receptor beta chain was documented in a study of shared clonotypes between healthy human individuals. Sequencing was performed with immunoSEQ multiplex PCR; in TCRdb, only in-frame clones are kept and a portion is missing. The sample has about 1,500,000 clones, approximately 97% seen once. Source material: naive CD4+ T cells sorted from blood. Subset defined: CD45RA+ positively selected. This receptor was identified in a young man in good health.

Here the CDR3 DNA reads TGTGCCAGCAGGCCCGTGGGGGCCAGTCAGCCCCAGCATTTT. As protein: CASRPVGASQPQHF. The chain employs TRBV27 and TRBJ1-5, with D possibly TRBD1 on 6 matching bases. Germline CDR1 MNHEY, CDR2 SMNVEV (reference sequence). CDR3 length: 14 amino acids. V was shortened by 6 bases and J by 6 bases, with 15 bases between the two germline ends.